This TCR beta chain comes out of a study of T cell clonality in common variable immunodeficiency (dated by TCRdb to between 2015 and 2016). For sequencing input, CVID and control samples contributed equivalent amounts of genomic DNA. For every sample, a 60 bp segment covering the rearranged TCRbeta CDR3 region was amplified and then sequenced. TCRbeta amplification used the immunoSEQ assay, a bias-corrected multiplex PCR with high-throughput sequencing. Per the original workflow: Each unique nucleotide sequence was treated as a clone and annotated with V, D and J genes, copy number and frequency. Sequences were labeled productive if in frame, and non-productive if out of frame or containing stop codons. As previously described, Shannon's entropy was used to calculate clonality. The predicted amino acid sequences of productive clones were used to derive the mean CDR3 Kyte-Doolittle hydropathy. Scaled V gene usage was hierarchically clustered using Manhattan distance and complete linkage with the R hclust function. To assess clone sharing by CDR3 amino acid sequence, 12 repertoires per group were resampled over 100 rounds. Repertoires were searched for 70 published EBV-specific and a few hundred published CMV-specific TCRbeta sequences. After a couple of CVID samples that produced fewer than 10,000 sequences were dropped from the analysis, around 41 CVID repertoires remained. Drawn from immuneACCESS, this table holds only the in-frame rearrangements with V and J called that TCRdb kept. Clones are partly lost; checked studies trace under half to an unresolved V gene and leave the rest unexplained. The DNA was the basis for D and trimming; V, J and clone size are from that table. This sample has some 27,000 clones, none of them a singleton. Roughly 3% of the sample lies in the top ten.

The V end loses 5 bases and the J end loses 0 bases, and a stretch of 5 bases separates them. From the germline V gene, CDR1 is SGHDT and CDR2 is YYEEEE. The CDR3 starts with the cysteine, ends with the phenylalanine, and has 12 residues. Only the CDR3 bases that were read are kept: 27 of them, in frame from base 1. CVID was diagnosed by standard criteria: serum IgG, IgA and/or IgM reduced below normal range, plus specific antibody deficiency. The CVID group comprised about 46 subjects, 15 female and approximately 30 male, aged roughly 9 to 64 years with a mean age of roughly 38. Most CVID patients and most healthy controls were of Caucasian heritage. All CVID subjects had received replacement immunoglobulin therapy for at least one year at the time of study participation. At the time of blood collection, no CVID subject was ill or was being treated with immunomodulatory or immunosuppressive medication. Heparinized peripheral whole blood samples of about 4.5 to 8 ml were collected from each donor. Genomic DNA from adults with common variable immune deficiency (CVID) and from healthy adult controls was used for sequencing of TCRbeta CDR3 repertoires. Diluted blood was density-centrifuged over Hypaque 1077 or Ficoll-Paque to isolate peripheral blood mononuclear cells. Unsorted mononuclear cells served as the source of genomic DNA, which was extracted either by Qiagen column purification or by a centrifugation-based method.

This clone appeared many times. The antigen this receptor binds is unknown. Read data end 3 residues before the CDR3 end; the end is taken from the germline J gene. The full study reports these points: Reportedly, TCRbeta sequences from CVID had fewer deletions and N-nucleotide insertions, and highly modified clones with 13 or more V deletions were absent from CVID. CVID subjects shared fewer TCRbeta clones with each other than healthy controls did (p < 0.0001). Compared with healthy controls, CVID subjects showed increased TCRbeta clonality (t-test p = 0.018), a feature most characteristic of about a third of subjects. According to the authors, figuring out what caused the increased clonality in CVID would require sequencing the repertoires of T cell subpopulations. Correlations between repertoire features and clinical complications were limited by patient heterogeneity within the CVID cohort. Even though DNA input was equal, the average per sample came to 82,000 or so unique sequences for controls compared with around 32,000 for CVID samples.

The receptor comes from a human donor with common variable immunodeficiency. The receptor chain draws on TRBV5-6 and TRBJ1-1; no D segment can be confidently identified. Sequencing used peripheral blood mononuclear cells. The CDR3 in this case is CASRAVNTEAFF. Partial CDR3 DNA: TGTGCCAGCAGGGCAGTGAACACTGAA.